This record looks at one TCR beta chain sequence and its context. What it binds is unknown. These data are taken from a study of T cell clonotyping in hematopoietic cell transplantation. General study points: Few recipient clonotypes overlapped donors; over 95% were de novo at given depth.

Produced via immunoSEQ multiplex PCR; TCRdb's table is partial and in-frame only. The data hold over 25,000 clones, with over 65% observed a single time. Time point given: recipient sample about 28 days before transplant, after cytoreduction. The TCR originated in a woman in her 30s with chronic myeloid leukemia. Some clones in this sample may be carry-over from other donors' samples. The source material was peripheral blood mononuclear cells, sampled before stem cell transplant.

This chain's CDR3 is CASSWRGGVETQYF. For the CDR3, the DNA is TGTGCCAGCAGTTGGCGGGGGGGAGTAGAGACCCAGTACTTC. The rearrangement joins TRBV6-5 to TRBJ2-5; TRBD2 matches at 9 bases. J was trimmed by 4 bases and V by 4 bases; bases with no gene match: 4. CDR3 length: 14 amino acids. Germline assignment: CDR1 MNHEY and CDR2 SVGAGI.